Below, one TCR beta chain is given with its context. The antigen is not known. Using its own MiXCR run on the reads, TCRdb lists one record per CDR3 protein. Among over 45,000 distinct CDR3 sequences, about a fifth were seen once, and the ten largest hold around 90%. The entry originates in a study of T cell repertoires in cytomegalovirus infection. Looked up from germline, CDR1 is MDHEN and CDR2 is SYDVKM. Trimming took 4 bases from V and 1 from J; bases not matched to a gene: 2. CDR3 length: 16 amino acids. This chain joins TRBV28 and TRBJ1-4; 11 bases line up with TRBD1. The sequencing here drew on CD8+ T cells from cultured PBMCs, taken from culture after CMV antigen stimulation. This receptor was obtained from a human donor in good health (CMV status not recorded). Some clones in this sample may be carry-over from other donors' samples. The CDR3 bases are TGTGCCAGCAGTTCCGGGACAGGGGGAACTAATGAAAAACTGTTTTTT. Translated: CASSSGTGGTNEKLFF.